This T cell receptor beta chain is drawn from a study of blood T cell repertoires in COVID-19. Background on the study: Researchers got acute and convalescent COVID-19 samples from the United States, Italy and Spain. PBMCs, B-cell-depleted T cells, or T cells provided the cDNA or gDNA that made up the material.

V was trimmed by 2 bases and J by 2 bases, leaving 7 bases between them. CDR1 and CDR2 (germline): WNHNN, SYGVQD (reference sequence). The CDR3 length is 13 residues. Authors' data handling: Nucleated cell counts were estimated from reference gene primer amplification. Some clones are missing from TCRdb's copy, which holds only in-frame ones; the method was immunoSEQ multiplex PCR. The DNA was the basis for D and trimming; V, J and clone size are from that table. Among about 220,000 clones listed, about 85% were seen once. Sequencing was carried out using peripheral blood. The V call is TRBV10-1, the J call TRBJ2-7; D is unresolved. The receptor was derived from a man between 45 and 60 years old who had recovered from COVID-19. CDR3 amino acids: CASSETVTYEQYF. The CDR3 DNA follows: TGCGCCAGCAGTGAGACGGTAACCTACGAGCAGTACTTC.